This TCR beta chain was profiled in a study of follicular helper T cells after annual influenza vaccination. Survey level resolution was used for TCRB sequencing. The repertoire was sequenced with immunoSEQ multiplex PCR; TCRdb's copy has only in-frame clones and lacks some. The table lists 9,000 to 10,000 clones, about 80% of them singletons, with 0.55% to 0.65% in the top ten. The time point here: 2013-2014 season, 7 days after vaccination. Adults received seasonal inactivated influenza vaccine, with sorted blood CD4 subsets sequenced before and after. This sequence originates from an adult who received the influenza vaccine. Sample: CXCR5- memory CD4+ T cells sorted from blood, taken 7 days after influenza vaccination.

The CDR3, as DNA: TGTGCCAGCTCACCACGACAGGACCCTCAAGAGACCCAGTACTTC. Translating gives CASSPRQDPQETQYF. The chain combines TRBV18 with TRBJ2-5; a weak D match, TRBD1 (6 bases). This CDR3 is built from 15 residues. Trimming took off 1 base at V and 2 bases at J, with 11 bases between the two ends. Germline values: CDR1 KGHSH, CDR2 LQKENI. Filled out from reference TRBV18 and TRBJ2-5, the complete variable domain reads NAGVMQNPRHLVRRRGQEARLRCSPMKGHSHVYWYRQLPEEGLKFMVYLQKENIIDESGMPKERFSAEFPKEGPSILRIQQVVRGDSAAYFCASSPRQDPQETQYFGPGTRLLVL.